These 12 T cell receptor beta chains were sequenced from one sample in a study of CD8 T cells in Susac syndrome. Reverse transcription of roughly 0.5 to 1 ug RNA was performed with random hexamers. MiXCR, run by TCRdb on the immunoSEQ multiplex PCR reads, gives a single entry per CDR3 protein. Here the sample spans about 210,000 distinct CDR3 sequences, 95% being singletons. Input material: CD4+ T cells from PBMCs. All receptors derive from a human donor with multiple sclerosis.

The J gene is TRBJ2-7, the V gene TRBV11-2; D uncertain. CDR1 and CDR2 (germline): SGHAT, FQNNGV. V lost 0 bases and J 0 bases, leaving 9 bases between the germline ends. The CDR3 loop spans 15 amino acids. The CDR3 spells CASSLDRVRSYEQYF. CDR3 bases: TGTGCCAGCAGCTTAGATAGGGTGCGCTCCTACGAGCAGTACTTC.

This chain uses TRBV7-8 with TRBJ2-1; 10 nucleotides align to TRBD1. CDR3 length: 15 amino acids. V lost 6 bases, J lost 8 bases, and 10 bases stayed unmatched. The V gene's germline CDR1 is SGHVS and CDR2 FQNEAQ. The CDR3 DNA sequence: TGTGCCAGCAGATCCACCGGGACAGGGGCCGATGAGCAGTTCTTC. Residues: CASRSTGTGADEQFF.

With respect to this clonotype: One junction end does not reproduce the germline sequence, and a read error may be involved. This chain connects TRBV3-1 to TRBJ2-5; unclear D gene. Germline V gene data show CDR1 as LGHDT and CDR2 as YNNKEL (reference sequence). The CDR3 totals 12 residues. The CDR3 protein is CASSQSKDRCDF. The CDR3, as DNA: TGTGCCAGCAGCCAATCGAAGGACCGATGCGACTTC.

The J gene is TRBJ2-2, the V gene TRBV9; the match to TRBD2 covers 14 bases. Germline V lookup: CDR1 SGDLS, CDR2 YYNGEE. With 0 bases clipped from V and 2 bases from J, the junction kept 3 bases outside the gene matches. This CDR3 has 18 amino acids. CDR3 sequence: CASSVGLAGGPNTGELFF. CDR3 nucleotides: TGTGCCAGCAGCGTAGGACTAGCGGGGGGGCCTAACACCGGGGAGCTGTTTTTT.

The chain combines TRBV2 with TRBJ1-2; 7 bases are a match to TRBD1. The V gene's germline CDR1 is SNHLY and CDR2 FYNNEI. CDR3 length: 14 residues. J was trimmed by 7 bases and V by 5 bases; bases with no gene match: 10. CDR3 sequence: CASSFDREGSGYTF. The CDR3 nucleotides read TGTGCCAGCAGTTTCGACAGGGAAGGGTCTGGCTACACCTTC.

The chain couples TRBV20-1 to TRBJ2-1; 7 bases match TRBD1. The germline V gene has CDR1 DFQATT and CDR2 SNEGSKA (reference sequence). This CDR3 has 13 residues. V was pared by 7 bases and J by 3 bases, with 6 bases of the junction left unmatched. The CDR3 sequence: CSVPGQIYNEQFF. In DNA, the CDR3 is TGCAGTGTTCCGGGACAGATCTACAATGAGCAGTTCTTC.

CDR3 coding DNA: TGCAGTGCTCCCCTCTCCAGGGCAGGCAATCAGCCCCAGCATTTT. Translated: CSAPLSRAGNQPQHF. The chain recombines TRBV20-1 with TRBJ1-5; TRBD1 is a possible D gene (5 bases). V dropped 5 bases and J dropped 2 bases, with 16 bases sitting between them. The CDR3 consists of 15 residues. Germline V lookup: CDR1 DFQATT, CDR2 SNEGSKA (reference sequence).

The sample holds a few counts of this clonotype. The V call is TRBV27, the J call TRBJ1-1, with a tentative D call TRBD1 (5 bases). Germline loops: CDR1 MNHEY, CDR2 SMNVEV (reference sequence). V gave up 5 bases and J gave up 4 bases, with 14 bases separating them. The CDR3 runs to 14 residues. The CDR3 DNA reads TGTGCCAGCAGTCCCCTTTCTAGGGGCACTGAAGCTTTCTTT. Its protein product is CASSPLSRGTEAFF.

A few counts support this clonotype. J is TRBJ1-1 and V is TRBV14; D remains ambiguous. The V and J ends lost 2 bases and 0 bases respectively, with 4 bases between them. There are 13 residues in the CDR3. Germline CDR1 SGHDN, CDR2 FVKESK. The CDR3 DNA reads as TGTGCCAGCAGCCAACTTTTGAACACTGAAGCTTTCTTT. Its translation: CASSQLLNTEAFF. Filled out from reference TRBV14 and TRBJ1-1, the complete variable domain reads EAGVTQFPSHSVIEKGQTVTLRCDPISGHDNLYWYRRVMGKEIKFLLHFVKESKQDESGMPNNRFLAERTGGTYSTLKVQPAELEDSGVYFCASSQLLNTEAFFGQGTRLTVV.

The genes are TRBV20-1 and TRBJ1-1; weak D call: TRBD1 (6 bases). V lost 2 bases and J 0 bases, leaving 13 bases between the germline ends. Per germline, CDR1 DFQATT and CDR2 SNEGSKA (reference sequence). This CDR3 is built from 15 residues. This CDR3 is CSARLGGAVNTEAFF. The DNA of the CDR3 is TGCAGTGCTAGATTGGGGGGGGCTGTGAACACTGAAGCTTTCTTT.

This chain links TRBV9 with TRBJ1-2; unclear D gene. CDR3 length equals 16 residues. CDR1 SGDLS and CDR2 YYNGEE come from the germline V gene. Between the trimmed V and J ends, which lost 4 bases and 0 bases, there was a span of 16 bases. The CDR3 region is CASSSSGRTSNYGYTF. CDR3 bases: TGTGCCAGCAGCTCATCTGGGAGGACCTCTAACTATGGCTACACCTTC.

The CDR3 reads CASSPPLPDSNIQYF. The CDR3, as DNA: TGTGCCAGCAGCCCCCCACTACCGGACAGTAACATTCAGTACTTC. The chain couples TRBV9 to TRBJ2-4, with D possibly being TRBD1 (6 bases). Germline CDR1 is SGDLS and CDR2 is YYNGEE. Trimming shortened V by 4 bases and J by 7 bases, and 18 bases separated the two germline ends. There are 15 residues in the CDR3.